The rows below give T cell receptor gamma chains drawn from one sample of a study of gamma-delta chains in newborns, infants, children. TCRdb re-processed the reads via CATT. The sample has 1,300 to 1,500 gamma-chain clones; roughly 2.9% are singletons. Sequenced input: blood. Every receptor here comes from a child who was a newborn, infant or young child, either healthy, febrile or measles-vaccinated (not recorded which). CDR3s include the opening cysteine and the closing phenylalanine or tryptophan. Size is omitted from some rows. Given values are once, few, many or a class for expanded clones.

TRGV9	TRGJP	.	TGTGCCTTGTGGGAGACAGAATCGCAAGGGTTGGGCAAAAAAATCAAGGTATTT	CALWETESQGLGKKIKVF
TRGV9	TRGJ1/TRGJ2	medium-sized	TGTGCCTTGTGGGAGGTGCAAGGTTATAAGAAACTCTTT	CALWEVQGYKKLF
TRGV9	TRGJ1/TRGJ2	.	TGTGCCTTGTGGGAGCAAGATGTTGGCGAACAAATAAAGGTCTTT	CALWEQDVGEQIKVF
TRGV9	TRGJP	medium-sized	TGTGCCTTGTGGGAGGTATACGAGTTGGGCAAAAAAATCAAGGTATTT	CALWEVYELGKKIKVF
TRGV8	TRGJP1	.	TGTGCCACCTGGGCCACCACTGGTTGGTTCAAGATATTT	CATWATTGWFKIF
TRGV9	TRGJP	medium-sized	TGTGCCTTGTGGGAGGTGAAGCAAGAGTTGGGCAAAAAAATCAAGGTATTT	CALWEVKQELGKKIKVF
TRGV9	TRGJP	medium-sized	TGTGCCTTGTGGGAGGTGTATGAGTTGGGCAAAAAAATCAAGGTATTT	CALWEVYELGKKIKVF
TRGV9	TRGJP	few	TGTGCCTTGTGGGAGCCATGGGGAGAGTTGGGCAAAAAAATCAAGGTATTT	CALWEPWGELGKKIKVF
TRGV9	TRGJP	medium-sized	TGTGCCTTGTGGGAGGTGCACCGAGAGTTGGGCAAAAAAATCAAGGTATTT	CALWEVHRELGKKIKVF
TRGV9	TRGJP	medium-sized	TGTGCCTTGTGGGTTCAAGAGTTGGGCAAAAAAATCAAGGTATTT	CALWVQELGKKIKVF
TRGV9	TRGJP	.	TGTGCCTTGTGGGAGGTCTGGGAGTTGAGCAAAAAAATCAAGGTATTT	CALWEVWELSKKIKVF
TRGV8	TRGJ1/TRGJ2	.	TGTGCCACCTGGGATTCGGGGCATTATAAGAAACTCTTT	CATWDSGHYKKLF
TRGV9	TRGJP	medium-sized	TGTGCCTTGTGGGAGGTGCGGCGGGAGTTGGGCAAAAAAATCAAGGTATTT	CALWEVRRELGKKIKVF
TRGV9	TRGJ1/TRGJ2	few	TGCGCCTTGTGGGAGCAGCGGGATCCCGACTTCTATTATAAGAAACTCTTT	CALWEQRDPDFYYKKLF
TRGV4	TRGJ1/TRGJ2	large	TGTGCCACCTGGGATGGCCACGGGAAACTCTTT	CATWDGHGKLF
TRGV9	TRGJP	few	TGTGCCTTGTGGGAGGTGGTCCCACAAGAGTTGGGCAAAAAAATCAAGGTATTT	CALWEVVPQELGKKIKVF